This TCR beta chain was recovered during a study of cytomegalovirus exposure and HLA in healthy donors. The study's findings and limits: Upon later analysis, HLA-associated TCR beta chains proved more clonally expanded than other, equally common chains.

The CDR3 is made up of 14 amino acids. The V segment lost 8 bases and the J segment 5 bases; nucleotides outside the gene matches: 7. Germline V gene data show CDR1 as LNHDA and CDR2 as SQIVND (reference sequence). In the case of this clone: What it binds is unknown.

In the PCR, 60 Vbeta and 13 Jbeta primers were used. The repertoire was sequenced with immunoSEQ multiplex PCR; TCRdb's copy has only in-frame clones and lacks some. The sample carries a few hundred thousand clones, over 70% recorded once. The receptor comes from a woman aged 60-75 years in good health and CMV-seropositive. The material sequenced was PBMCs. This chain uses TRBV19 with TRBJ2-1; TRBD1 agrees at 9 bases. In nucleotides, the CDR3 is TGTGCCAGTCGACAGGGGGGCGGGCACAATGAGCAGTTCTTC. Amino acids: CASRQGGGHNEQFF.